A selection of T cell receptor beta chains follows, all from one sample in a study of blood T cells in healthy people across ages. One entry per CDR3 protein, called by TCRdb with MiXCR from the 5' RACE reads. The sample has 1.5 million to 2 million distinct CDR3 sequences; roughly 50% are singletons. Sequencing was performed on blood. These receptors all stem from a middle-aged woman in good health. Both conserved end residues are part of each CDR3. D genes are given only for firm matches. Size is stated for part of the rows, as once, few or many counts, or as a class when the clone is expanded.

TRBV12-3/TRBV12-4	18	NA	NA	TRBJ2-1	CASNLGVPQRPSYNEQFF	TGTGCCAGCAACCTTGGCGTCCCCCAGCGGCCCTCCTACAATGAGCAGTTCTTC
TRBV29-1	16	TRBD1	few	TRBJ1-5	CSVVETGGVSNQPQHF	TGCAGCGTTGTAGAGACAGGGGGCGTAAGCAATCAGCCCCAGCATTTT
TRBV4-1	17	TRBD1	NA	TRBJ1-1	CASSQEMGQGLGGEAFF	TGCGCCAGCAGCCAAGAGATGGGACAGGGGCTTGGAGGTGAAGCTTTCTTT
TRBV7-2	14	NA	NA	TRBJ2-3	CASSSLQGVQTQYF	TGTGCCAGCAGCTCCCTACAGGGCGTACAAACGCAGTATTTT
TRBV11-2	15	NA	few	TRBJ2-1	CASSITRLPYNEQFF	TGTGCCAGCTCGATAACCCGACTCCCTTACAATGAGCAGTTCTTC
TRBV20-1	19	TRBD2	NA	TRBJ2-3	CSARPYSGGPQSSTDTQYF	TGCAGTGCCAGGCCCTATAGCGGGGGGCCTCAATCTAGCACAGATACGCAGTATTTT
TRBV9	12	TRBD2	NA	TRBJ2-5	CASSVADGGQYF	TGTGCCAGCAGCGTAGCTGACGGGGGGCAGTACTTC
TRBV14	13	TRBD2	few	TRBJ2-7	CASSHRGAYEQYF	TGTGCCAGCAGCCACCGGGGGGCCTACGAGCAGTACTTC
TRBV4-3	16	TRBD1	NA	TRBJ1-2	CASSQDLWDRVYGYTF	TGCGCCAGCAGCCAAGATCTCTGGGACAGAGTGTATGGCTACACCTTC
TRBV12-3/TRBV12-4	17	NA	NA	TRBJ1-5	CASSSRGGGKFYQPQHF	TGTGCCAGCAGTTCCCGCGGTGGGGGAAAGTTTTATCAGCCCCAGCATTTT
TRBV6-5	12	NA	NA	TRBJ2-5	CASTKLGETQYF	TGTGCCAGCACCAAGCTTGGGGAGACCCAGTACTTC
TRBV18	13	NA	few	TRBJ2-7	CASSPNRDYEQYF	TGTGCCAGCAGCCCCAACAGGGACTACGAGCAGTACTTC
TRBV20-1	16	NA	few	TRBJ2-5	CSARDLGTPTRVTQYF	TGCAGTGCTAGAGATTTGGGGACTCCGACGCGTGTGACCCAGTACTTC
TRBV29-1	13	NA	few	TRBJ2-1	CSVEKTGSNEQFF	TGCAGCGTAGAAAAAACAGGGTCCAATGAGCAGTTCTTC
TRBV7-2	14	TRBD1	NA	TRBJ1-2	CASSSGRRQGGYTF	TGTGCCAGCAGCTCCGGCCGGCGACAGGGAGGCTACACCTTC
TRBV4-1	16	NA	NA	TRBJ2-7	CASSQDKGLNNYEQYF	TGCGCCAGCAGCCAAGATAAGGGTCTCAACAACTACGAGCAGTACTTC
TRBV5-1	13	NA	NA	TRBJ2-5	CASSSRLEETQYF	TGCGCCAGCAGCTCGCGACTAGAAGAGACCCAGTACTTC
TRBV12-3/TRBV12-4	15	NA	few	TRBJ1-5	CASTFPGRVGQPQHF	TGTGCCAGCACCTTTCCGGGGAGGGTAGGTCAGCCCCAGCATTTT
TRBV9	16	NA	few	TRBJ1-1	CARASFEWRISDEAFF	TGTGCCCGCGCTTCGTTCGAATGGAGGATAAGTGATGAAGCTTTCTTT
TRBV20-1	16	NA	NA	TRBJ2-3	CSARDDIGGGADTQYF	TGCAGTGCTAGAGATGATATCGGGGGCGGGGCAGATACGCAGTATTTT
TRBV7-3	15	TRBD2	NA	TRBJ2-1	CASSLMAGGLNEQFF	TGTGCCAGCAGCTTAATGGCGGGGGGGCTGAATGAGCAGTTCTTC
TRBV3-1	14	TRBD1	few	TRBJ1-2	CASSKPGQATSDTF	TGTGCCAGCAGCAAACCGGGACAGGCGACTTCTGACACCTTC
TRBV4-2	16	TRBD1	NA	TRBJ2-7	CASSLQTGAASYEQYF	TGTGCCAGCAGCCTACAGACAGGGGCGGCCTCCTACGAGCAGTACTTC
TRBV6-1	15	NA	NA	TRBJ1-2	CASSGTGTVNYGYTF	TGTGCCAGCAGTGGAACGGGAACAGTCAACTATGGCTACACCTTC
TRBV10-3	13	TRBD1	few	TRBJ1-6	CAIARTGNSPLHF	TGTGCCATCGCCCGGACAGGGAATTCACCCCTCCACTTT
TRBV12-3/TRBV12-4	14	TRBD1	NA	TRBJ1-2	CASSRTGVGYGYTF	TGTGCCAGCAGCCGAACAGGGGTGGGCTATGGCTACACCTTC
TRBV6-5	12	NA	few	TRBJ2-5	CASSPNPKTQYF	TGTGCCAGCAGCCCTAATCCAAAGACCCAGTACTTC
TRBV28	13	NA	NA	TRBJ1-1	CASSTPQGNQAFF	TGTGCCAGCAGTACCCCGCAGGGGAACCAAGCTTTCTTT
TRBV3-1	15	NA	NA	TRBJ2-5	CASSLPSGYRETQYF	TGTGCCAGCAGCCTCCCCAGCGGGTACCGGGAGACCCAGTACTTC
TRBV6-2/TRBV6-3	14	NA	NA	TRBJ1-5	CASSNAGITQPQHF	TGTGCCAGCAGTAACGCAGGGATTACGCAGCCCCAGCATTTT
TRBV27	14	NA	many	TRBJ1-2	CASRRTGANYGYTF	TGTGCCAGCAGAAGAACAGGAGCTAACTATGGCTACACCTTC
TRBV6-2/TRBV6-3	18	NA	NA	TRBJ2-5	CASSYEYLGSGTQETQYF	TGTGCCAGCAGTTACGAATATCTGGGGTCGGGGACCCAAGAGACCCAGTACTTC
TRBV12-3/TRBV12-4	16	NA	NA	TRBJ2-7	CASSLQLSGASYEQYF	TGTGCCAGCAGCCTCCAACTGTCGGGGGCATCCTACGAGCAGTACTTC
TRBV20-1	14	NA	NA	TRBJ2-3	CSASRQGMSDTQYF	TGCAGTGCTAGTAGGCAGGGAATGTCAGATACGCAGTATTTT
TRBV7-3	17	NA	many	TRBJ2-5	CASSELPLGGGQETQYF	TGTGCCAGCAGCGAATTGCCGTTGGGGGGGGGGCAGGAGACCCAGTACTTC
TRBV5-1	16	TRBD1	few	TRBJ2-7	CASRSTQGGTSYEQYF	TGCGCCAGCAGATCAACACAGGGGGGCACCTCCTACGAGCAGTACTTC
TRBV5-1	15	NA	NA	TRBJ2-3	CASSLAGQPANTQYF	TGCGCCAGCAGCTTGGCGGGACAACCGGCAAATACGCAGTATTTT
TRBV20-1	14	TRBD1	few	TRBJ1-6	CSALQGAWNSPLHF	TGCAGTGCCCTACAGGGGGCATGGAATTCACCCCTCCACTTT
TRBV7-2	13	NA	NA	TRBJ1-1	CASSEDLSTKAFF	TGTGCCAGCAGCGAGGACCTGTCGACAAAAGCTTTCTTT
TRBV20-1	13	TRBD1	few	TRBJ1-2	CSATDRGESGYTF	TGCAGTGCAACGGACAGGGGGGAGTCTGGCTACACCTTC
TRBV7-8	17	TRBD2	NA	TRBJ2-7	CASSLEPLAGVSHEQYF	TGTGCCAGCAGCTTAGAACCGCTAGCGGGGGTATCCCACGAGCAGTACTTC
TRBV4-2	16	TRBD2	NA	TRBJ2-1	CASSPTSGGATNEQFF	TGTGCCAGCAGCCCAACTAGCGGGGGGGCAACCAATGAGCAGTTCTTC
TRBV6-5	15	TRBD1	once	TRBJ2-3	CASRVGQGSTDTQYF	TGTGCCAGCAGGGTCGGACAGGGGTCCACAGATACGCAGTATTTT
TRBV6-2/TRBV6-3	17	TRBD1	NA	TRBJ2-5	CASTSGIGQGFGETQYF	TGTGCCAGCACTAGCGGTATAGGACAGGGGTTCGGGGAGACCCAGTACTTC
TRBV6-5	15	NA	NA	TRBJ1-2	CASSEGPVYAYGYTF	TGTGCCAGCAGTGAGGGACCGGTGTACGCCTATGGCTACACCTTC
TRBV6-5	15	NA	NA	TRBJ2-7	CASRPSGADSYEQYF	TGTGCCAGCAGACCATCGGGGGCCGACTCCTACGAGCAGTACTTC
TRBV6-1	13	NA	NA	TRBJ1-5	CASNRLDNQPQHF	TGTGCCAGCAATCGGTTAGATAATCAGCCCCAGCATTTT
TRBV2	15	NA	NA	TRBJ1-1	CAGGFPGARSTEAFF	TGTGCCGGCGGATTCCCAGGGGCGCGGAGCACTGAAGCTTTCTTT
TRBV7-8	14	TRBD1	NA	TRBJ2-5	CASNPTGVYETQYF	TGTGCCAGCAATCCGACAGGGGTATACGAGACCCAGTACTTC
TRBV3-1	14	TRBD1	few	TRBJ2-7	CASSPRTGIHEQYF	TGTGCCAGCAGCCCACGGACAGGGATACACGAGCAGTACTTC
TRBV9	14	NA	NA	TRBJ1-1	CASTSTGTNTEAFF	TGTGCCAGCACCAGCACAGGCACTAACACTGAAGCTTTCTTT
TRBV29-1	14	TRBD2	NA	TRBJ2-1	CSVEFGLVSGEQFF	TGCAGCGTTGAGTTTGGACTAGTGAGTGGTGAGCAGTTCTTC
TRBV5-1	14	NA	NA	TRBJ2-1	CASSSSLAGNEQFF	TGCGCCAGCAGCTCGAGTCTAGCAGGCAATGAGCAGTTCTTC
TRBV27	15	TRBD2	NA	TRBJ2-1	CASSKIAGGSFEQFF	TGTGCCAGCAGTAAAATAGCGGGGGGGTCGTTTGAGCAGTTCTTC
TRBV7-2	11	NA	many	TRBJ2-7	CASRSTYEQYF	TGTGCCAGCAGGTCCACCTACGAGCAGTACTTC
TRBV20-1	15	NA	NA	TRBJ1-5	CSASPGRGTNQPQHF	TGCAGTGCTAGTCCAGGGAGGGGAACCAATCAGCCCCAGCATTTT
TRBV7-2	12	NA	NA	TRBJ1-4	CASSPISEKLFF	TGTGCCAGCAGCCCTATTTCTGAAAAACTGTTTTTT